The T cell receptor beta chain under discussion was sequenced for a study of OX40 agonist ivuxolimab in advanced cancers. Germline CDR1 SGDLS, CDR2 YYNGEE. The CDR3 contains 14 residues. Trimming removed 0 bases from V and 4 bases from J, with 10 bases in between. TCRdb keeps only in-frame clones here, not all; method: immunoSEQ multiplex PCR. The sample carries tens of thousands of clones, roughly four fifths recorded once. The sequence came from an adult with an advanced solid tumor such as melanoma, head and neck, liver or kidney cancer. The sequencing used CD4+ or CD8+ T cells sorted from blood, collected in a trial of the OX40 agonist ivuxolimab. The chain employs TRBV9 and TRBJ1-2; tentative D call: TRBD1 (5 bases). CDR3 in DNA: TGTGCCAGCAGCGTAGAGGAGGGGCCCTATGGCTACACCTTC. Translation gives CASSVEEGPYGYTF.